This T cell receptor beta chain stems from a study of beta chain features in type 1 diabetes. The study's findings and limits: Type 1 diabetes patients had moderately but significantly shorter TCRB CDR3s in all four CD4+ subsets. Within the patient group, naive, central memory and Treg TCRB repertoires appeared more similar to each other than within healthy donors.

CDR3 length: 15 residues. Trimming took off 4 bases at V and 4 bases at J, with 14 bases between the two ends. CDR1 is SGHNT, CDR2 YYREEE, per germline (reference sequence). Turning to this clone: Its target is unknown.

Reverse transcription of all isolated RNA meant that expressed TCRB transcripts were sequenced. Clones were read by immunoSEQ multiplex PCR, and TCRdb kept only the in-frame ones, dropping some. The sample contains 600,000 to 750,000 clones, around 12% of which appear only once. This receptor was obtained from a man aged 25-45 years with type 1 diabetes. V is TRBV5-4 and J is TRBJ1-4, with TRBD1 as a possible D gene (5 bases). Sequenced: naive CD4+ T cells from blood. CDR3 loop: CASSPMQGDNEKLFF. DNA for the CDR3: TGTGCCAGCAGCCCAATGCAGGGCGATAATGAAAAACTGTTTTTT. Using reference TRBV5-4 and TRBJ1-4 for the parts outside the CDR3, the full variable domain is ETGVTQSPTHLIKTRGQQVTLRCSSQSGHNTVSWYQQALGQGPQFIFQYYREEENGRGNFPPRFSGLQFPNYSSELNVNALELDDSALYLCASSPMQGDNEKLFFGSGTQLSVL.